This paragraph reports one T cell receptor (beta chain). Its antigen target is currently unknown. No much larger clone exists at a distance of one base, and base qualities are not known. Library method: the immunoSEQ multiplex PCR assay. A mixture of 60 forward primers for TCR Vbeta segments and 13 reverse primers for TCR Jbeta segments was used in the multiplex PCR. The CDR3 region of rearranged TCR beta genes was amplified from genomic DNA with a multiplex PCR assay. On the Illumina HiSeq System, the amplified TCR beta libraries were sequenced as 87-base-pair reads. The study's own analysis went as follows. A later analysis counted some 80 million unique TCR beta chains across the 550 to 700 repertoires, and some 12 million of these chains were shared by at least two donors. A nearest-neighbor algorithm error-corrected the raw reads and collapsed the reads into unique sequences, merging closely related sequences to remove PCR and sequencing errors. Alignment of CDR3 sequences to IMGT reference sequences was used to assign V, D and J gene segments. For a sequence to be retained, a match of at least six nucleotides was required to both a V gene segment and a J gene segment. A rearrangement was called productive if the CDR3 had no stop codons and remained in frame with V and J, and every other rearrangement was called non-productive. Following IMGT convention, CDR3 was defined as the stretch from the second conserved V-encoded cysteine to the conserved J-encoded phenylalanine. The earlier analysis of 587 of the donors excluded sequences that lacked an unambiguous match to a single V gene segment. In an earlier analysis of approximately 500 of the donors, a V segment was called functional when productive rearrangements were above 56.7%, and segregating when the standard deviation between donors exceeded 5%. A statistical classification framework was developed to diagnose cytomegalovirus status using the catalog of TCR beta chain sequences. V and J gene assignment, in a later analysis, came from comparing TCR nucleotide sequences with IMGT/GENE-DB human TR gene sequences. The TCRdist pipeline was used in a later analysis to assign CDR3 sequences and most-parsimonious VDJ recombination scenarios. In a later analysis, each TCR beta chain was defined by its CDR3 amino acid sequence together with its V-gene family, and reads lacking a unique V-gene family were excluded. A later analysis removed roughly 590 highly shared, low-generation-probability nucleotide sequences to deal with suspected cross-contamination and a sequencing artifact. In a later analysis, a clonal expansion index for each public chain was calculated from normalized within-repertoire ranks of inferred template counts. Generation probabilities in a later analysis came from a VDJ recombination model fitted to out-of-frame rearrangements, and those results were checked against IGoR. Hypergeometric tests were used in a later analysis to score TCR-TCR, TCR-HLA and TCR-CMV co-occurrence, with a repertoire-size bias correction applied to the TCR pairs. A later analysis estimated false discovery rates by permuting HLA or CMV assignments 20 times. In a later analysis, co-occurring TCRs were grouped using DBSCAN, and TCRdist sequence similarity was added for clustering within HLA-allele-positive subsets. For co-occurrence clustering, repertoires with fewer than 30,000 or more than 120,000 public chains were excluded, along with roughly five repertoires with anomalous nucleotide sharing. Held by TCRdb, this immuneACCESS table contains in-frame sequences only and omits some clones. Under half of the omission traces to an unresolved V gene where checked; the cause of the rest is unknown. V, J and clone size derive from that table, while D and trimming were established from the DNA sequence. This sample has a few hundred thousand clones in its table, and roughly 80% of those were observed once. The ten largest clonotypes hold about 1.4% of the sample.

Including cysteine and phenylalanine, the CDR3 has 16 amino acids. Only the CDR3 part of the read is kept: 48 bases, read in frame from the first base. From a lookup of the germline V gene, CDR1 and CDR2 are SGDLS and YYNGEE. This specimen belongs to a study of cytomegalovirus exposure and HLA in healthy donors (dated by TCRdb to between 2016 and 2019). The study in broad terms: In an earlier analysis of fewer than 750 of the donors, less than 350 Gb of sequence data and just under 120 million unique TCR beta sequences from 150 million to 200 million T cells were reported. Roughly 300 gigabases of sequencing data and tens of millions of unique TCR sequences made up an early release that covered approximately 700 HLA-typed donors. Of the approximately 400 genotyped donors, less than 90% were placed in the genetic ancestry cluster associated with self-reported Caucasian donors. The study aimed to test whether cataloging public T cell receptors could reveal signatures of past pathogen exposure. The study profiled the T cell repertoires of hundreds of subjects by immunosequencing and related them to cytomegalovirus serostatus. Along with the roughly 670-subject first cohort, a separate validation cohort of some 130 different subjects was used. To predict cytomegalovirus infection status, the study combined high-throughput TCR immunosequencing, statistical association of individual TCRs with disease status, and machine learning. To study patterns of TCR occurrence, a later analysis re-analyzed previously published TCR beta repertoires from hundreds of donors and added high-resolution HLA genotyping. Rather than drawing on any new phenotypic data, the later analysis identified candidate immune exposures from TCR beta sequences and the way those sequences occurred across donors. An earlier analysis of approximately 580 of the donors used high-throughput TCR beta sequencing to judge whether each TCR beta V gene segment behaved as functional or pseudogenic. Donor age, sex, ethnicity and CMV serostatus were compiled alongside the repertoire data. A later genetic analysis took genome-wide SNP genotypes for about 55% of the 666 donors and used that subset as a discovery cohort. All discovery cohort repertoires had been generated using a single sequencing platform. HLA typing covered class I and class II loci at four-digit resolution. Typing coverage varied by locus: about 629-630 donors for A, B, C, DRB1 and DQB1; approximately 520 for DQA1; over 600 for DPA1; some 470 for DPB1. A few DR-DQ haplotypes were handled as single units for association and clustering because linkage in the cohort was strong. Among 300 to 450 genotyped donors of the cohort, an average of about 240,000 unique TCR beta nucleotide sequences were sequenced per donor, roughly a sixth of them non-productive.

The cohort was made up of under 800 healthy bone marrow donors. Cohort members were all nominally healthy when sampled, although unrecorded immune exposures were likely present. The donor was CMV seronegative and belonged to the group of 352 seronegative cohort members. A peripheral blood sample was collected from each donor, and TCR beta sequencing was performed on peripheral blood mononuclear cells. Genomic DNA was extracted from the blood cell samples with the Qiagen DNeasy Blood Extraction Kit. The full study reports these points: In an earlier analysis of over 550 of the donors, most TCR beta V segments were observed in productive rearrangements about 87% or about 30% of the time, broadly matching IMGT annotations. In a later analysis, HLA-associated TCR beta chains showed more clonal expansion and lower generation probabilities than non-associated chains that were equally common. In both the original and validation cohorts, the classifier was reported to diagnose cytomegalovirus status with high specificity and sensitivity. According to a later analysis, most CMV-associated TCR beta chains appeared to be HLA-restricted, and the HLA associations seemed to be driven largely by CMV exposure. A further reported finding was that TCR beta sequences accurately predicted the HLA-A and HLA-B alleles for most subjects in the first cohort. A cluster of highly shared sequence variants was judged likely to represent a technical artifact of the sequencing pipeline. A later genetic analysis reported fewer N-insertions in productive TCRs among donors in an Asian-associated ancestry cluster than the roughly 690-donor mean. Because counts were too low, approximately 18 rarely observed V segments, including chromosome 9 orphons, were excluded from the earlier analysis of 500 to 700 of the donors. Across donors, most TCR sequences were observed very rarely, whereas some public TCRs were present in many individuals. In a later analysis, around 17,000 TCR beta sequences were associated with specific HLA alleles at a false discovery rate of 0.05. A later analysis found that TCR association rates varied across HLA loci, with DRB1 alleles showing the most associated TCRs and HLA-C alleles the fewest. The cohort was sequenced for TCR beta chains only, and without alpha or paired-chain data the features that could be detected were limited. Linkage disequilibrium might explain the correlated functional status among segregating V segments, but an unknown experimental factor could not be excluded. It was suggested by the authors that the approach could potentially be generalized to other disease states and immunological phenotypes. When HLA alleles, especially DR and DQ, strongly co-occurred, TCR associations were difficult to assign to individual alleles. A later genetic analysis associated a missense DCLRE1C variant with V-gene and J-gene trimming of TCR beta chains, and an independent cohort replicated the association. Because HLA typing was unavailable for some donors at each locus, only the typed subset was used in association tests. A total of around 150 TCR beta chains were listed by the study as associated with cytomegalovirus. Several of the top co-occurrence clusters appeared to be linked to parvovirus B19, influenza, CMV and Epstein-Barr virus, according to a later analysis. Because the 87-base-pair reads could not distinguish some IMGT-functional V segments, including TRBV6-2 and TRBV6-3, those segments were excluded. For the cohort, immune exposure information was limited to CMV serostatus. Roughly uniform sequencing depth across donors was assumed in presence/absence analyses, although this assumption may not hold. In vitro tests confirmed that a few of the cytomegalovirus-associated TCR beta chains recognize cytomegalovirus antigens.

Here the chain combines TRBV9 and TRBJ2-5, with 7 bases matching TRBD2. The end of the DNA is better explained by TRBJ2-7, so the J call may be wrong. The clonotype originates from a girl aged 5-17 years in good health and CMV-seronegative. Sequencing used PBMCs. The CDR3 protein: CASSQGTTPNPYEQYF. The nucleotide sequence reads as follows: TGTGCCAGCAGCCAAGGGACTACCCCGAATCCCTACGAGCAGTACTTC.